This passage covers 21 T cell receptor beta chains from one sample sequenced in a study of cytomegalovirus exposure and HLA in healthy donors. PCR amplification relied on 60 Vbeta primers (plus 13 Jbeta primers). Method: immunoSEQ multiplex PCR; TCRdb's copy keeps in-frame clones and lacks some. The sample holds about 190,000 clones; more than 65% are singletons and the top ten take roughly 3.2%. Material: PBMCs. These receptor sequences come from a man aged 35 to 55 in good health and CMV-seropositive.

As DNA, the CDR3 is TGTGCCAGCAGCTTACAAGAGGCTAGCACGCAGTATTTT. The encoded protein is CASSLQEASTQYF. This chain links TRBV7-3 with TRBJ2-3; D is perhaps TRBD2 (5 bases). Per germline, CDR1 SGHTA and CDR2 FQGTGA. The CDR3 length is 13 residues. V lost 2 bases and J lost 9, with 12 bases in between.

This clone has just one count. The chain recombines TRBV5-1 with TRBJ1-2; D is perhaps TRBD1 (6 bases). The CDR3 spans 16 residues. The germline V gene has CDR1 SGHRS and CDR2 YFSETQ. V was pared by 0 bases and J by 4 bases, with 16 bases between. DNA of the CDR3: TGCGCCAGCAGCTTGGCCGGGGGGGCCTTGGGCTATGGCTACACCTTC. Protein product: CASSLAGGALGYGYTF.

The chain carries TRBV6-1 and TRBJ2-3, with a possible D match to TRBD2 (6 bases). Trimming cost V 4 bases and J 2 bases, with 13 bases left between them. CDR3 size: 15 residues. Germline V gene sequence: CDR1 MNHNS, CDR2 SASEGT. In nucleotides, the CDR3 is TGTGCCAGCAGTGCGCTAGCGAGGACCACAGATACGCAGTATTTT. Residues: CASSALARTTDTQYF.

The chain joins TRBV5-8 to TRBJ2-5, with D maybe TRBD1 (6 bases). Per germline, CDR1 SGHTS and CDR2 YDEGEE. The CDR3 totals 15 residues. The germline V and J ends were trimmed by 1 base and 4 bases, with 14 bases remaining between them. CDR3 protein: CASSLLNRVRETQYF. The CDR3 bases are TGTGCCAGCAGCTTGCTTAACAGGGTGAGAGAGACCCAGTACTTC.

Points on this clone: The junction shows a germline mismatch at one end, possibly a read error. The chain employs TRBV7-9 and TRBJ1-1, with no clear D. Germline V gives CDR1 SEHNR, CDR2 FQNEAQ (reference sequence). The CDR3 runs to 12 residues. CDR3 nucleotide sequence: TGTTCCAGCAGCTTAGTTGACTATGAAGCTTTCTTT. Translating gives CSSSLVDYEAFF. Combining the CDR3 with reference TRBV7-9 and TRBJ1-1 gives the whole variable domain DTGVSQNPRHKITKRGQNVTFRCDPISEHNRLYWYRQTLGQGPEFLTYFQNEAQLEKSRLLSDRFSAERPKGSFSTLEIQRTEQGDSAMYLCSSSLVDYEAFFGQGTRLTVV.

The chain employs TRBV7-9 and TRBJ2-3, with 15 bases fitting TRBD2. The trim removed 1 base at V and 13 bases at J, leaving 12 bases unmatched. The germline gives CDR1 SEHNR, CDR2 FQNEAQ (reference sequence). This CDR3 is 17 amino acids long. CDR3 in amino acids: CASSLVVGLAGGIVKYF. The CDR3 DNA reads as TGTGCCAGCAGCTTAGTCGTAGGACTAGCGGGGGGGATAGTAAAGTATTTT.

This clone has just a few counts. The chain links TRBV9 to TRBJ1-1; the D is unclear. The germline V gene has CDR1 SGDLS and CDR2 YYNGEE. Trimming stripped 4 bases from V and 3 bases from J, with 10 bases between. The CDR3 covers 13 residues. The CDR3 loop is CASSPRGDTEAFF. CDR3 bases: TGTGCCAGCAGCCCAAGAGGAGACACTGAAGCTTTCTTT.

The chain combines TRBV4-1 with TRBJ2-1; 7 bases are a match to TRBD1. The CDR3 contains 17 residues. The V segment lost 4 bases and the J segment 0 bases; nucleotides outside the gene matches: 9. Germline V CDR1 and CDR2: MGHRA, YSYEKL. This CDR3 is CASSPPGRGSSYNEQFF. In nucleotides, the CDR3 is TGCGCCAGCAGCCCGCCGGGCAGGGGGAGCTCCTACAATGAGCAGTTCTTC.

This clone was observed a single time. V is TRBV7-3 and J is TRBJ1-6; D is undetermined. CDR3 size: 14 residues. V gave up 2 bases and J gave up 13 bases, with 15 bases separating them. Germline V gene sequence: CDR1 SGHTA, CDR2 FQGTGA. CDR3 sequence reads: CASSLGLTGAPLHF. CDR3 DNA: TGTGCCAGCAGCTTAGGGCTCACGGGAGCGCCCCTCCACTTT.

The CDR3 here is CASQQDSGNTIYF. The CDR3 DNA is TGTGCCAGTCAACAGGACTCTGGAAACACCATATATTTT. V gene TRBV2 combines with J gene TRBJ1-3, with a weak D call TRBD1 (5 bases). Germline CDR1 is SNHLY and CDR2 is FYNNEI. With 9 bases removed from V and 0 bases from J, the gap between germline ends came to 9 bases. The CDR3 runs 13 residues.

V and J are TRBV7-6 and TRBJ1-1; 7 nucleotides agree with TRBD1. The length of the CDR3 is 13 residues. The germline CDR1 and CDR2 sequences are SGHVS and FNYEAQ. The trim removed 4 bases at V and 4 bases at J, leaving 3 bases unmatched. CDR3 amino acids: CASSSSGGTEAFF. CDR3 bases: TGTGCCAGCAGCTCCTCAGGGGGCACTGAAGCTTTCTTT.

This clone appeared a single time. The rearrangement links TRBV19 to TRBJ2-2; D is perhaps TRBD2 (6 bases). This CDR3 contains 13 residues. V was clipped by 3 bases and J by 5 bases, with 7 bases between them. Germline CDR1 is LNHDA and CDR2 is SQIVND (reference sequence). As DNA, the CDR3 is TGTGCCAGTAGTATCGGAGGGACCGGGGAGCTGTTTTTT. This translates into CASSIGGTGELFF.

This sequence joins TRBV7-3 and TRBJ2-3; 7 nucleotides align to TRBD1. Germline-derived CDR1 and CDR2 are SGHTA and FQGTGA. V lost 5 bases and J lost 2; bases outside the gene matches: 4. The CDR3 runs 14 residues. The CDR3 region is CASSPGQATDTQYF. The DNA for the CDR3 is TGTGCCAGCAGCCCCGGACAGGCCACAGATACGCAGTATTTT.

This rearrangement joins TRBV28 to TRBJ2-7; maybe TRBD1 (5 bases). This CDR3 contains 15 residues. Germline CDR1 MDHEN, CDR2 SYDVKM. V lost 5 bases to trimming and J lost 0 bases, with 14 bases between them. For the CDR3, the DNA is TGTGCCAGCAGTCAACAGGTGCTCAGCTCCTACGAGCAGTACTTC. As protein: CASSQQVLSSYEQYF.

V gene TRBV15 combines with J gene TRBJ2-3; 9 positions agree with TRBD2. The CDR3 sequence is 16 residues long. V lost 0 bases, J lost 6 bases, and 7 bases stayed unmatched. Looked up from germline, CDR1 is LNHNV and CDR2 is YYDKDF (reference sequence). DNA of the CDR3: TGTGCCACCAGCAGAGACCCAGCGGGAGGAACGGATACGCAGTATTTT. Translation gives CATSRDPAGGTDTQYF.

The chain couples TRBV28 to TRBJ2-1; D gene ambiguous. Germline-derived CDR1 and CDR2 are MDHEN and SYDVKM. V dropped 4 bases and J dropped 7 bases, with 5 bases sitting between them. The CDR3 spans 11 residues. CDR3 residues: CASSYRNEQFF. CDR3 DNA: TGTGCCAGCAGTTACCGGAATGAGCAGTTCTTC.

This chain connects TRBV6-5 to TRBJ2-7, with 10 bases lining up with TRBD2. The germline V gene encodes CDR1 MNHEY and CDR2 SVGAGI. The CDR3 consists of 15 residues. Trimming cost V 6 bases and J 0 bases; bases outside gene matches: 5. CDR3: CASSVSGGASYEQYF. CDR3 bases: TGTGCCAGCAGCGTAAGCGGGGGGGCCTCCTACGAGCAGTACTTC.

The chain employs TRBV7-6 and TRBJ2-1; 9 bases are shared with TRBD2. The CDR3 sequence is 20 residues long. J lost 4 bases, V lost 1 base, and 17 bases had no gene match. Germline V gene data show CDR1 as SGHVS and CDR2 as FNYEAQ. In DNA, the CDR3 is TGTGCCAGCAGCTTAGAGCTGGATGGGATAGCGGGGGCGGTATACAATGAGCAGTTCTTC. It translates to CASSLELDGIAGAVYNEQFF.

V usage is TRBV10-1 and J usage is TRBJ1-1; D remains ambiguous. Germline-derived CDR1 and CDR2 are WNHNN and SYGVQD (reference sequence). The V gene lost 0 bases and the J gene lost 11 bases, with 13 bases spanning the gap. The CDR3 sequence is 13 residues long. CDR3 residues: CASSESSGVRAFF. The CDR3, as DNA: TGCGCCAGCAGTGAGTCGAGCGGGGTTAGGGCTTTCTTT.

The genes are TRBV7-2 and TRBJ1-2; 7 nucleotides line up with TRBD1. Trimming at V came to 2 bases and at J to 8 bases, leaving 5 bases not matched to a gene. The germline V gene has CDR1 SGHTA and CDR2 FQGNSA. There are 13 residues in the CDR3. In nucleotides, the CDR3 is TGTGCCAGCAGCTTATTTGGGACAGACGGCTACACCTTC. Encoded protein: CASSLFGTDGYTF.

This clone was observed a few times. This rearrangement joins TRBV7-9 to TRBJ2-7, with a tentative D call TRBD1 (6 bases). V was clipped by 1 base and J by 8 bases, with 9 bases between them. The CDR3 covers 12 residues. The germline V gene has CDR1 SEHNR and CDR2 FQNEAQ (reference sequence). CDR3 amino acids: CASSLEQGKQYF. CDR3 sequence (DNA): TGTGCCAGCAGCTTAGAACAGGGAAAGCAGTACTTC. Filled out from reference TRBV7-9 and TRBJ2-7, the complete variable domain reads DTGVSQNPRHKITKRGQNVTFRCDPISEHNRLYWYRQTLGQGPEFLTYFQNEAQLEKSRLLSDRFSAERPKGSFSTLEIQRTEQGDSAMYLCASSLEQGKQYFGPGTRLTVT.